The 21 T cell receptor beta chains listed next were all sequenced from one sample in a study of T cells in Graves' hyperthyroidism and ophthalmopathy. Amplified regions were TCR beta CDR3 sequences from RNA transcripts. HTBI primers were employed in a first-round RT-PCR of the TCR CDR3. TCRdb used MiXCR to reprocess the multiplex PCR reads, holding one entry per CDR3 protein. The repertoire holds 350,000 to 400,000 distinct CDR3 sequences, with around 14% as singletons. Sequences were obtained from blood. All receptors derive from a woman aged 55 to 70 with Graves' hyperthyroidism.

The CDR3 nucleotides read TGTGCCAGCACTCAGACGAGCGGGAGATCAGATACGCAGTATTTT. Translation: CASTQTSGRSDTQYF. The V gene is TRBV2, the J gene TRBJ2-3, with 8 bases identical to TRBD2. Germline V CDR1 and CDR2: SNHLY, FYNNEI. After removal of 7 bases from V and 4 bases from J, the junction contained 10 bases not matched to a gene. This CDR3 has 15 residues.

This clonotype was detected many times. This chain uses TRBV5-5 with TRBJ2-5, with TRBD2 matching over 13 bases. The germline V gene has CDR1 SGHKS and CDR2 YYEKEE (reference sequence). The CDR3 spans 16 residues. V was clipped by 0 bases and J by 4 bases; unmatched bases: 3. CDR3 bases: TGTGCCAGCAGCTTGGAACTAGCGGGAGGGAGAGAGACCCAGTACTTC. This sequence encodes CASSLELAGGRETQYF.

This clonotype appeared many times. This rearrangement joins TRBV6-1 to TRBJ2-3, with 12 bases aligning to TRBD2. The CDR3 has 19 amino acids. CDR1 is MNHNS, CDR2 SASEGT, per germline. V gave up 1 base and J gave up 3 bases; unmatched junction bases: 11. The CDR3 sequence: CASSEGRASGRGLTDTQYF. The CDR3, as DNA: TGTGCCAGCAGTGAAGGCCGAGCTAGCGGGAGGGGATTGACAGATACGCAGTATTTT.

This clonotype was seen at least ten times. The gene calls are TRBV11-3 and TRBJ2-1; D is uncertain. The germline CDR1 and CDR2 sequences are SGHNT and YENEEA. Trimming cost V 1 base and J 6 bases, with 13 bases left between them. The CDR3 sequence is 15 residues long. The CDR3 DNA sequence: TGTGCCAGCAGCTTAGTGGGGTCCGGCGTCAATGAGCAGTTCTTC. It specifies CASSLVGSGVNEQFF.

This clonotype was counted at least ten times. The V call is TRBV20-1, the J call TRBJ2-1; 9 bases match TRBD2. The CDR3 is made up of 16 amino acids. V shed 3 bases and J 6 bases; nucleotides not matched to a gene: 12. Germline V gene data show CDR1 as DFQATT and CDR2 as SNEGSKA (reference sequence). CDR3 region: CSASNLAGAGFNEQFF. The CDR3 DNA follows: TGCAGTGCTAGTAATTTAGCGGGAGCCGGGTTCAATGAGCAGTTCTTC.

This clonotype was seen many times. This chain links TRBV24-1 with TRBJ2-6; D may be TRBD1 (5 bases). The CDR3 consists of 15 residues. V lost 5 bases and J lost 1, with 8 bases in between. Germline CDR1 and CDR2: KGHDR and SFDVKD. As DNA, the CDR3 is TGTGCCACCAGTGGGGCAGGGTCTGGGGCCAACGTCCTGACTTTC. It is translated as CATSGAGSGANVLTF.

This clonotype occurred a few times. V usage is TRBV20-1 and J usage is TRBJ2-1; 10 bases map to TRBD2. V trimming: 5 bases; J trimming: 4 bases; junction bases outside the gene matches: 14. The CDR3 consists of 17 residues. Per germline, CDR1 DFQATT and CDR2 SNEGSKA (reference sequence). CDR3 nucleotide sequence: TGCAGTGCTGGATATACAAGAGCGGGAGGGGTATACAATGAGCAGTTCTTC. It codes for CSAGYTRAGGVYNEQFF.

This clonotype has more than one count but fewer than ten. The chain links TRBV11-2 to TRBJ2-5; TRBD2 agrees at 14 bases. The CDR3 is 18 amino acids. The germline CDR1 and CDR2 sequences are SGHAT and FQNNGV. Germline trimming cut 5 bases from V and 5 bases from J; bases unmatched to any gene: 13. DNA of the CDR3: TGTGCCAGCAGCCCGACTAGCGGGAGGGCCTTTCGGTTGGAGACCCAGTACTTC. Protein product: CASSPTSGRAFRLETQYF.

This clonotype has at least ten counts. The chain joins TRBV30 to TRBJ2-7; 9 bases match TRBD1. The germline gives CDR1 GTSNPN, CDR2 SVGIG (reference sequence). CDR3 length equals 13 residues. The V gene end was trimmed by 4 bases and the J gene end by 0 bases; junction bases not matched to a gene: 1. CDR3 coding DNA: TGTGCCTGGATGACAGGGGGCTCCTACGAGCAGTACTTC. It codes for CAWMTGGSYEQYF.

This clonotype was seen repeatedly, ten times or more. The CDR3 protein is CSARDPKGAGGYTF. In DNA form, the CDR3 reads TGCAGTGCTAGAGATCCGAAGGGGGCTGGTGGCTACACCTTC. The chain employs TRBV20-1 and TRBJ1-2; 7 nucleotides agree with TRBD1. Germline CDR1 DFQATT, CDR2 SNEGSKA (reference sequence). This CDR3 has 14 amino acids. J was trimmed by 7 bases and V by 0 bases; bases with no gene match: 8.

This clonotype was counted ten times or more. V is TRBV4-1 and J is TRBJ1-1, with D uncertain. The length of the CDR3 is 15 residues. The germline V gene has CDR1 MGHRA and CDR2 YSYEKL. V was shortened by 11 bases and J by 4 bases, with 23 bases between the two germline ends. CDR3 amino acids: CASKHDGVSSTEAFF. Written as DNA, the CDR3 is TGCGCCTCCAAGCACGACGGAGTTAGTAGCACTGAAGCTTTCTTT.

This clonotype was observed many times. The chain employs TRBV5-1 and TRBJ2-5; TRBD2 might be the D (6 bases). Trimming cost V 0 bases and J 0 bases, with 18 bases left between them. Per the germline V gene, CDR1 is SGHRS and CDR2 is YFSETQ. The length of the CDR3 is 18 residues. CDR3: CASSLAFLDRGYQETQYF. The CDR3 DNA sequence: TGCGCCAGCAGCTTGGCCTTTCTGGATCGGGGGTACCAAGAGACCCAGTACTTC.

This clonotype was seen ten or more times. V is TRBV5-1 and J is TRBJ2-7; TRBD2 agrees at 10 bases. Germline trimming cut 4 bases from V and 2 bases from J; bases unmatched to any gene: 6. CDR3 length: 15 residues. The germline V gene encodes CDR1 SGHRS and CDR2 YFSETQ. Written as DNA, the CDR3 is TGCGCCAGCAGCGGAGGACTAGCGGCCGCCTACGAGCAGTACTTC. It yields the protein CASSGGLAAAYEQYF.

This clonotype was recorded many times. This sequence joins TRBV3-1 and TRBJ1-4; 7 positions match TRBD1. CDR3 length equals 15 residues. Per germline, CDR1 LGHDT and CDR2 YNNKEL (reference sequence). V trimming: 3 bases; J trimming: 3 bases; junction bases outside the gene matches: 4. CDR3 in DNA: TGTGCCAGCAGCCATCCGGGACAGCCTAATGAAAAACTGTTTTTT. Residues: CASSHPGQPNEKLFF. The whole variable domain, remainder taken from reference TRBV3-1 and TRBJ1-4, is DTAVSQTPKYLVTQMGNDKSIKCEQNLGHDTMYWYKQDSKKFLKIMFSYNNKELIINETVPNRFSPKSPDKAHLNLHINSLELGDSAVYFCASSHPGQPNEKLFFGSGTQLSVL.

In this sample, this clonotype turned up many times. This rearrangement joins TRBV7-2 to TRBJ1-1; 7 nucleotides align to TRBD1. Per germline, CDR1 SGHTA and CDR2 FQGNSA. This CDR3 has 15 residues. The V gene end was trimmed by 6 bases and the J gene end by 1 base; junction bases not matched to a gene: 8. CDR3 bases: TGTGCCAGCAGTCCCCAGGGACAGAGGAACACTGAAGCTTTCTTT. Its protein is CASSPQGQRNTEAFF.

The chain employs TRBV5-4 and TRBJ2-2, with 12 nucleotides matching TRBD2. Trimming cost V 5 bases and J 1 base; bases outside gene matches: 9. The germline V gene has CDR1 SGHNT and CDR2 YYREEE (reference sequence). This CDR3 has 18 residues. CDR3 residues: CASRALAGGPGNTGELFF. The CDR3 DNA reads as TGTGCCAGCAGAGCCCTAGCGGGAGGGCCGGGGAACACCGGGGAGCTGTTTTTT.

This clonotype was counted at least ten times. The V gene is TRBV2, the J gene TRBJ2-2; 10 nucleotides agree with TRBD1. Germline CDR1 is SNHLY and CDR2 is FYNNEI. CDR3 length: 14 amino acids. With V trimmed by 8 bases and J by 7 bases, 7 bases remained unmatched. CDR3 region: CASSRDRGIGELFF. The CDR3 region has the DNA TGTGCCAGCTCGCGGGACAGGGGTATCGGGGAGCTGTTTTTT.

This clonotype was recorded at least ten times. V and J are TRBV7-9 and TRBJ2-3; the D is unclear. Germline loops: CDR1 SEHNR, CDR2 FQNEAQ (reference sequence). The V end was cut by 5 bases, the J end by 4 bases, with 10 bases between. This CDR3 comprises 13 residues. CDR3 in DNA: TGTGCCAGCAGCCCCAAACGGGCAGATACGCAGTATTTT. Protein product: CASSPKRADTQYF.

This clonotype was picked up many times. The gene calls are TRBV6-1 and TRBJ2-7; TRBD2 aligns across 13 bases. The CDR3 sequence is 15 residues long. V lost 7 bases, J lost 6 bases, and 9 bases stayed unmatched. CDR1 is MNHNS, CDR2 SASEGT, per germline. The CDR3 sequence: CASNKGLAGMGEQYF. DNA of the CDR3: TGTGCCAGCAATAAGGGACTAGCGGGAATGGGCGAGCAGTACTTC.

This clonotype was recorded many times. The gene calls are TRBV28 and TRBJ1-2; a possible D gene is TRBD1 (6 bases). The CDR3 is 14 residues long. Germline CDR1 MDHEN, CDR2 SYDVKM. V dropped 8 bases and J dropped 4 bases, with 17 bases sitting between them. The DNA for the CDR3 is TGTGCCAGCGAGGACGGGGGCGCGGGCTATGGCTACACCTTC. This sequence encodes CASEDGGAGYGYTF.

The gene calls are TRBV2 and TRBJ2-4; D is perhaps TRBD1 or TRBD2 (6 bases each). From germline, CDR1 is SNHLY and CDR2 FYNNEI. V lost 1 base, J lost 2 bases, and 12 bases lay in between. CDR3 length: 16 residues. The CDR3 DNA reads as TGTGCCAGCAGTGAAGTCAAGGGGGGAACCAAAAACATTCAGTACTTC. It encodes CASSEVKGGTKNIQYF.